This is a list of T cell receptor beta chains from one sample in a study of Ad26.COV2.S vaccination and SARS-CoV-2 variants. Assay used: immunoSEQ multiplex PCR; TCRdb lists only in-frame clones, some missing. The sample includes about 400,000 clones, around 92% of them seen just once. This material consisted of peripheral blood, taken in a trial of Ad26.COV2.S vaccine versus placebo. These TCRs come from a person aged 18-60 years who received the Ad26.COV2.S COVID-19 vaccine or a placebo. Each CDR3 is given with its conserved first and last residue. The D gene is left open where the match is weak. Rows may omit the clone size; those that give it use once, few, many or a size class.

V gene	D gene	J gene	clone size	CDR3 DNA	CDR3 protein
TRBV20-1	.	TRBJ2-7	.	TGCAGTGCGAGAGGGGGAGTCGAGCAGTACTTC	CSARGGVEQYF
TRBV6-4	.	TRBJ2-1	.	TGTGCCAGCAGTGTCGAGGGGGGGTATTTCGATGAGCAGTTCTTC	CASSVEGGYFDEQFF
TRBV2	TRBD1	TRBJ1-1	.	TGTGCCAGCAGTTCCGACAGGGTGAACACTGAAGCTTTCTTT	CASSSDRVNTEAFF
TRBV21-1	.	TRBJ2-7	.	TGTGCCAGCAGCATTGGGGATCCCTACGAGCAGTACTTC	CASSIGDPYEQYF
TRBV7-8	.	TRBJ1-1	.	TGTGCCAGCGGCTCACTTGGGGGGCGTCTCCTTAGTGAAGCTTTCTTT	CASGSLGGRLLSEAFF
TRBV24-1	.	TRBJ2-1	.	TGTGCCACCAGTGAGGGAACAGGGACTGAGCAGTTCTTC	CATSEGTGTEQFF
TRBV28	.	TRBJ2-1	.	TGTGCCAGCAGTTTAGGATGGGTAGCTGGTTCCTACAATGAGCAGTTCTTC	CASSLGWVAGSYNEQFF
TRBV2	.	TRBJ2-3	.	TGTGCCAGCATACTCCTCCGCCGGGACACAGATACGCAGTATTTT	CASILLRRDTDTQYF
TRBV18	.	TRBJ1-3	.	TGTGCCAGCTCACCCCGGACAGCCTCTGGAAACACCATATATTTT	CASSPRTASGNTIYF
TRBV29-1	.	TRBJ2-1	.	TGCAGCGTTGATCAGTACAATGAGCAGTTCTTC	CSVDQYNEQFF
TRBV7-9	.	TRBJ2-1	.	TGTGCCAGCAGCTCCACCGGACTAGAGCAGTTCTTC	CASSSTGLEQFF
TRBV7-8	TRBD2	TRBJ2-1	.	TGTGCCAGCAGCCCGAGGACTAGCGGGGGCAGGTACAATGAGCAGTTCTTC	CASSPRTSGGRYNEQFF
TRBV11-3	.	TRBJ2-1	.	TGTGCCAGCAGCTTAGAAGGCCGGACTACGTACAATGAGCAGTTCTTC	CASSLEGRTTYNEQFF
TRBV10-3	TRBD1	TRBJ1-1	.	TGTGCCATCAGCCGACAGGGGATCACTGAAGCTTTCTTT	CAISRQGITEAFF
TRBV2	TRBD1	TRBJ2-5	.	TGTGCCAGCAGCCGGGACAGGGGTCTGGAGACCCAGTACTTC	CASSRDRGLETQYF
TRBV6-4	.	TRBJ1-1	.	TGTGCCAGCAGTGACGGGAGTGGTCTCACTGAAGCTTTCTTT	CASSDGSGLTEAFF
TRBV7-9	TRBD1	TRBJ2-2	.	TGTGCCAGCAGCCCCGGCGGGACAGGGGACACCGGGGAGCTGTTTTTT	CASSPGGTGDTGELFF
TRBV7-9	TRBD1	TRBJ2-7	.	TGTGCCAGCAGCCCGCCCAACGGACAGGCTCAAAATGCCTACGAGCAGTACTTC	CASSPPNGQAQNAYEQYF
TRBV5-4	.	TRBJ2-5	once	TGTGCCAGCAGCTTGTCCGGAGCTCAAGAGACCCAGTACTTC	CASSLSGAQETQYF
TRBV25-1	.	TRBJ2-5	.	TGTGCCAGCAGTCTGGGAGAGACCCAGTACTTC	CASSLGETQYF
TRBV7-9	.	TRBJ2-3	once	TGTGCCAGCAGCTTAGGTTCGAGAAATCAACGGCCAGATACGCAGTATTTT	CASSLGSRNQRPDTQYF
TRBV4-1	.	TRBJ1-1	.	TGCGCCAGCAGCCAGCTAAAGACAGGGAACACTGAAGCTTTCTTT	CASSQLKTGNTEAFF
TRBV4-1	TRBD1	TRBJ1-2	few	TGCGCCAGCAGCCCGATAACAGGGGACTCTAACTATGGCTACACCTTC	CASSPITGDSNYGYTF
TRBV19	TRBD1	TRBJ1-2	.	TGTGCCACCGGGACAGGGCCTTTATGGGGCTACACCTTC	CATGTGPLWGYTF
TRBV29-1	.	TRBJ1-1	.	TGCAGCTCCAGCGCGGGGGCTAGAACTGAAGCTTTCTTT	CSSSAGARTEAFF
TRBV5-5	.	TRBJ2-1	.	TGTGCCAGCAGCCTGGTCAGTGCAGGCAATGAGCAGTTCTTC	CASSLVSAGNEQFF
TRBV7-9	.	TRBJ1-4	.	TGTGCCAGCAGCTCCCGGACGGCAACTAATGAAAAACTGTTTTTT	CASSSRTATNEKLFF
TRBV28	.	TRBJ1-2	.	TGTGCCAGCAGTTTACGAGGGCGACTTTATGGCTACACCTTC	CASSLRGRLYGYTF
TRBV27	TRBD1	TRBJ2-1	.	TGTGCCAGCAGTCTAGGACAGGGGCTAGATGAGCAGTTCTTC	CASSLGQGLDEQFF
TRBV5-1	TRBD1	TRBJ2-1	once	TGCGCCAGCAGCCGGGGCCAGGGGGATGAGCAGTTCTTC	CASSRGQGDEQFF
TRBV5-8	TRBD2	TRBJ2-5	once	TGTGCCAGCAGTAACACCCGGACTAGCGGGGGGGACGAGACCCAGTACTTC	CASSNTRTSGGDETQYF
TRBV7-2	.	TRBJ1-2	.	TGTGCCAGCAGCTGGAGAAGCTATGGCTACACCTTC	CASSWRSYGYTF
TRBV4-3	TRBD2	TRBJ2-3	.	TGCGCCAGCAGCCCTCGACTAGCGGGGGGGCGGGATACGCAGTATTTT	CASSPRLAGGRDTQYF
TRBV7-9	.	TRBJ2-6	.	TGTGCCAGCAGCACCCCGGCTCCTGGGGCCAACGTCCTGACTTTC	CASSTPAPGANVLTF
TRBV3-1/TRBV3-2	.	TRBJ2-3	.	TGTGCCAGCAACCTTGGCGGCCCAGATACGCAGTATTTT	CASNLGGPDTQYF
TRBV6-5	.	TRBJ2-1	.	TGTGCCAGCAAACGGGGATTCGACAACAATGAGCAGTTCTTC	CASKRGFDNNEQFF
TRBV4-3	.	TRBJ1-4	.	TGCGCCAGCAGCCAAGATTGGTCACCCGGACTTAATGAAAAACTGTTTTTT	CASSQDWSPGLNEKLFF
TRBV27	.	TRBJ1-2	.	TGTGCCAGCAGTTTAAGGGGGGTGAATGACTATGGCTACACCTTC	CASSLRGVNDYGYTF
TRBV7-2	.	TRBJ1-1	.	TGTGCCAGCAGCTTGAGACAGGCGAACACTGAAGCTTTCTTT	CASSLRQANTEAFF
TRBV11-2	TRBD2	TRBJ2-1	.	TGTGCCAGCAGCATTAGCGGGGCCAGCTCCTACAATGAGCAGTTCTTC	CASSISGASSYNEQFF
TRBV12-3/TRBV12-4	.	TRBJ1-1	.	TGTGCCAGCAGTAACAAAGACAGCTTGGAAGCTTTCTTT	CASSNKDSLEAFF
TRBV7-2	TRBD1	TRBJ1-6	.	TGTGCCAGCAGCTTAGCGACAGGGAGCAATTCACCCCTCCACTTT	CASSLATGSNSPLHF
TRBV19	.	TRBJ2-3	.	TGTGCCAGTAGTATATGGGCAGGGGAGATCTCAGATACGCAGTATTTT	CASSIWAGEISDTQYF
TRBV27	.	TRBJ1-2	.	TGTGCCAGCAGTTCCCCGGGGGGCTATGGCTACACCTTC	CASSSPGGYGYTF
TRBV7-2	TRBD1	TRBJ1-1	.	TGTGCCAGCAGCTTCCACACAGGGGTGAACACTGAAGCTTTCTTT	CASSFHTGVNTEAFF
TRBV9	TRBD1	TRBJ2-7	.	TGTGCCAGCAGCGTCTCGACAGGGGGCTCCTACGAGCAGTACTTC	CASSVSTGGSYEQYF
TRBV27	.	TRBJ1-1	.	TGTGCCAGCAGTTGGCAGGTTGACACTGAAGCTTTCTTT	CASSWQVDTEAFF
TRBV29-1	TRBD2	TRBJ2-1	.	TGCAGCGCCAGACTAGCGGTGACGTCGCAGTTCTTC	CSARLAVTSQFF
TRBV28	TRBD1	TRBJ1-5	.	TGTGCCAGCTTCTCGTTAGACAGGGGGCGAGGCAATCAGCCCCAGCATTTT	CASFSLDRGRGNQPQHF
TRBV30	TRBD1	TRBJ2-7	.	TGTGCCTGGAGTCCTACGAGGGAGGGGACAGGGGGTGACGAGCAGTACTTC	CAWSPTREGTGGDEQYF
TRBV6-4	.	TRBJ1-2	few	TGTGCCAGCCTTAGATCGGCCAGGCAAAGTGGCTACACCTTC	CASLRSARQSGYTF
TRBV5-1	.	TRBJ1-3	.	TGCGCCAGCAGCTCGGGCAGGATGGATTCTGGAAACACCATATATTTT	CASSSGRMDSGNTIYF
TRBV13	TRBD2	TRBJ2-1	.	TGTGCCAGCTTTTACGGGGGGGGCGGAGCCTACAATGAGCAGTTCTTC	CASFYGGGGAYNEQFF